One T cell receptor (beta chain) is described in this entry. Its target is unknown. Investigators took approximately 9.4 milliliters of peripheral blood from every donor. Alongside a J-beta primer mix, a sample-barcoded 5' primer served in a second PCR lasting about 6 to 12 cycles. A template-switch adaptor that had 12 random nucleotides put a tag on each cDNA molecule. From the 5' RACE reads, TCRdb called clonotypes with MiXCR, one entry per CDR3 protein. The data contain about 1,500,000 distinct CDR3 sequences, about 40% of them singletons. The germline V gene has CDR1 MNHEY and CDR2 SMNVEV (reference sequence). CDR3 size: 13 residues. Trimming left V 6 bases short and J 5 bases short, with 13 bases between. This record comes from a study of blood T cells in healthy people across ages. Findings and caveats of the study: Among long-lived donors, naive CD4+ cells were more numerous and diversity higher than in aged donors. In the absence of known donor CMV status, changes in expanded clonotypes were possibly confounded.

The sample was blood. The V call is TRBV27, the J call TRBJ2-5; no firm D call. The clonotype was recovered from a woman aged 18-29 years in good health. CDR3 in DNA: TGTGCCAGCAGCCGTAGACCTTCGGAGACCCAGTACTTC. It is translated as CASSRRPSETQYF.